The rows below give T cell receptor beta chains drawn from one sample of a study of blood T cell repertoires in COVID-19. Using immunoSEQ multiplex PCR, the repertoire was profiled, and TCRdb retains in-frame clones only, with some absent. The sample carries roughly 250,000 clones, about 87% recorded once. Input material: PBMCs or T cells enriched from blood (not recorded which). The receptors originated from a woman aged 45-60 years who had recovered from COVID-19. CDR3s include the opening cysteine and the closing phenylalanine or tryptophan. Fields, in order: CDR3 length, V gene, J gene, CDR3 protein.

15,TRBV6-1,TRBJ2-7,CASSEPPRSTYEQYF
14,TRBV7-2,TRBJ2-7,CASSLVGSLYEQYF
13,TRBV6-5,TRBJ2-1,CASSRLANNEQFF
15,TRBV6-5,TRBJ1-1,CASTPPQVANTEAFF
17,TRBV10-1,TRBJ2-2,CASSEGGLGANTGELFF
15,TRBV4-1,TRBJ1-2,CASSQVPGGDYGYTF
14,TRBV5-4,TRBJ1-4,CASSRDRGNEKLFF
16,TRBV4-3,TRBJ1-1,CASSQDAQGLNTEAFF
15,TRBV7-6,TRBJ2-2,CASSLDPGSTGELFF
16,TRBV5-4,TRBJ2-1,CASSLGGQGAYNEQFF
15,TRBV6-5,TRBJ2-7,CASRVGTKISYEQYF
15,TRBV2,TRBJ2-4,CASSGFYIGGDFQYF
16,TRBV30,TRBJ2-1,CAWSAFLAGVYNEQFF
14,TRBV6-2/TRBV6-3,TRBJ2-7,CASSYSTGVYEQYF
14,TRBV18,TRBJ2-3,CASSPIPNTDTQYF
14,TRBV28,TRBJ2-2,CASRGRGDTGELFF